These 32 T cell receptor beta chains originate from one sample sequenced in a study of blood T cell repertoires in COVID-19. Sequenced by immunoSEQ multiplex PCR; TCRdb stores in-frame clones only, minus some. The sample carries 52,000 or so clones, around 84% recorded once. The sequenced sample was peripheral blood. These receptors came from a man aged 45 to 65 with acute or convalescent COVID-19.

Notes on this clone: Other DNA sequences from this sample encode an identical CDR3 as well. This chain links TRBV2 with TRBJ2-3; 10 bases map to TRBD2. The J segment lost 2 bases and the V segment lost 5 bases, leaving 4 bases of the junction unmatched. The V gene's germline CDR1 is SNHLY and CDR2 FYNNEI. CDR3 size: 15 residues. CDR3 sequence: CASSRSGGYTDTQYF. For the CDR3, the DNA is TGTGCCAGCAGTCGTAGCGGGGGGTACACAGATACGCAGTATTTT.

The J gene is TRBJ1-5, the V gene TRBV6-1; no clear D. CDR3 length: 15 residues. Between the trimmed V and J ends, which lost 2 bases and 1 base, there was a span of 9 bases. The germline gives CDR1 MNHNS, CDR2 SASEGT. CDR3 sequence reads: CASSEWGGSNQPQHF. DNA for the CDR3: TGTGCCAGCAGTGAATGGGGAGGCAGCAATCAGCCCCAGCATTTT.

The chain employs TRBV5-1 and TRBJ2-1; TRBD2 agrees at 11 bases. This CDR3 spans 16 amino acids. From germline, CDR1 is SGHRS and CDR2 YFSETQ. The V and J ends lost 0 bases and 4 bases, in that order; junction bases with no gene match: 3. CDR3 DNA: TGCGCCAGCAGCTTGGAAGGGACTAGCGGTTACAATGAGCAGTTCTTC. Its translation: CASSLEGTSGYNEQFF. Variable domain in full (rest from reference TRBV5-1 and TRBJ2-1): KAGVTQTPRYLIKTRGQQVTLSCSPISGHRSVSWYQQTPGQGLQFLFEYFSETQRNKGNFPGRFSGRQFSNSRSEMNVSTLELGDSALYLCASSLEGTSGYNEQFFGPGTRLTVL.

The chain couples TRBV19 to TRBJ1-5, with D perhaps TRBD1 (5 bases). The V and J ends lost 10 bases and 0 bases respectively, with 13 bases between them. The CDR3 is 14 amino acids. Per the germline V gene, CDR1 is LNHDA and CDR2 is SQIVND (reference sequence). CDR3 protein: CATGGEYSNQPQHF. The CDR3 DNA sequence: TGTGCCACCGGGGGGGAATATAGCAATCAGCCCCAGCATTTT.

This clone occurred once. CDR3 bases: TGTGCCAGCAGCCTAACAGGGATAATGGACGAAAAACTGTTTTTT. It is translated as CASSLTGIMDEKLFF. The J gene is TRBJ1-4, the V gene TRBV7-2, with a weak D call TRBD1 (6 bases). The CDR3 sequence is 15 residues long. Trimming removed 5 bases from V and 8 bases from J, with 18 bases in between. The germline V gene has CDR1 SGHTA and CDR2 FQGNSA.

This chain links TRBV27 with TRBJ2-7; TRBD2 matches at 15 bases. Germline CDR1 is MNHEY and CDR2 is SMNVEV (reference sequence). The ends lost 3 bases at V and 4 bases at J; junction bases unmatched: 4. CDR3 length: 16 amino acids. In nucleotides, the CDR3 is TGTGCCAGCAGTTTTGGACTAGCGGGAGGGCGATACGAGCAGTACTTC. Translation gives CASSFGLAGGRYEQYF.

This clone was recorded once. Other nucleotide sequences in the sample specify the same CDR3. CDR3 protein: CAWSVGQGGYEQYF. The CDR3 region has the DNA TGTGCCTGGAGTGTGGGACAGGGCGGGTACGAGCAGTACTTC. This rearrangement joins TRBV30 to TRBJ2-7; TRBD1 matches at 9 bases. Trimming at V came to 0 bases and at J to 4 bases, leaving 4 bases not matched to a gene. The germline V gene has CDR1 GTSNPN and CDR2 SVGIG (reference sequence). The CDR3 runs to 14 residues.

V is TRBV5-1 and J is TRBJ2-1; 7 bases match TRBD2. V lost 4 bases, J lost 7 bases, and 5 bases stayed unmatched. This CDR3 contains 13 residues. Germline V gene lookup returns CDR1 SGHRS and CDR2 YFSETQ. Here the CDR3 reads CASSPGGMNEQFF. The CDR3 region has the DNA TGCGCCAGCAGCCCGGGGGGTATGAATGAGCAGTTCTTC.

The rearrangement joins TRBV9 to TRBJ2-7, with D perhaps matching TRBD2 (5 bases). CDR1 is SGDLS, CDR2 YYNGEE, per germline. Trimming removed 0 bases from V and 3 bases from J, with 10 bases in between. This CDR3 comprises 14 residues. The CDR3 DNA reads TGTGCCAGCAGCGTAGCCGGGGAAAACTACGAGCAGTACTTC. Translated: CASSVAGENYEQYF.

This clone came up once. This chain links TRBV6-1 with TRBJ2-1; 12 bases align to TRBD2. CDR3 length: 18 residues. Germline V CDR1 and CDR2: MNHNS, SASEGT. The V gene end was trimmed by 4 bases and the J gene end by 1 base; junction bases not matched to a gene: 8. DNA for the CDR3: TGTGCCAGCAGTGTGCTAGCGGGGGGGCCCAGTTCCTACAATGAGCAGTTCTTC. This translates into CASSVLAGGPSSYNEQFF.

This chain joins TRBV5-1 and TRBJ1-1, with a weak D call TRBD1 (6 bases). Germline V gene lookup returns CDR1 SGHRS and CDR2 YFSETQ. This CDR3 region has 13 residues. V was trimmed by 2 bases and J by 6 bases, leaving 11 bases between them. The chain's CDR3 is CASSLQQGAEAFF. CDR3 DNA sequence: TGCGCCAGCAGCTTACAACAGGGAGCTGAAGCTTTCTTT. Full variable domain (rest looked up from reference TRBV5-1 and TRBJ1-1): KAGVTQTPRYLIKTRGQQVTLSCSPISGHRSVSWYQQTPGQGLQFLFEYFSETQRNKGNFPGRFSGRQFSNSRSEMNVSTLELGDSALYLCASSLQQGAEAFFGQGTRLTVV.

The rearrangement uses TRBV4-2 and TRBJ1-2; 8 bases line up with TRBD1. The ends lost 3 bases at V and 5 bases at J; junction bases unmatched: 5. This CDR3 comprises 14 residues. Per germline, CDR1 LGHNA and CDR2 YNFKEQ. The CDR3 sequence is CASSQRTGIYGYTF. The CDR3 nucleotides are TGTGCCAGCAGCCAGAGGACAGGGATATATGGCTACACCTTC.

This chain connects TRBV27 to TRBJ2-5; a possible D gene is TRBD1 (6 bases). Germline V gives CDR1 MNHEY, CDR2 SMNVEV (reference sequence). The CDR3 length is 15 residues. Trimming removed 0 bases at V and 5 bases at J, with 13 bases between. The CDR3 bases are TGTGCCAGCAGTTTATCTAGGGGGACACGTGAGACCCAGTACTTC. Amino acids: CASSLSRGTRETQYF.

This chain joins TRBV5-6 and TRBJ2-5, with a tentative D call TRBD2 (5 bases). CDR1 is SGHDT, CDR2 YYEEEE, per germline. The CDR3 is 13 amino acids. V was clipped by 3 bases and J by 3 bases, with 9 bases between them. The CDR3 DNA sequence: TGTGCCAGCAGCTACGGACTGGAAGAGACCCAGTACTTC. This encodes CASSYGLEETQYF.

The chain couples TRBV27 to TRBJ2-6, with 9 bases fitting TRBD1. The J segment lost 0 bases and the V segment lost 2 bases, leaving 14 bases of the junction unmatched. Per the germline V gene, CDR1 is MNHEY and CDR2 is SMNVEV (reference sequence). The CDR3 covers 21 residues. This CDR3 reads CASSLGLSGTGIYSGANVLTF. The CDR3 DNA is TGTGCCAGCAGTTTAGGGCTATCTGGGACAGGGATTTACTCTGGGGCCAACGTCCTGACTTTC. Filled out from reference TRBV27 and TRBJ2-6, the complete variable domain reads EAQVTQNPRYLITVTGKKLTVTCSQNMNHEYMSWYRQDPGLGLRQIYYSMNVEVTDKGDVPEGYKVSRKEKRNFPLILESPSPNQTSLYFCASSLGLSGTGIYSGANVLTFGAGSRLTVL.

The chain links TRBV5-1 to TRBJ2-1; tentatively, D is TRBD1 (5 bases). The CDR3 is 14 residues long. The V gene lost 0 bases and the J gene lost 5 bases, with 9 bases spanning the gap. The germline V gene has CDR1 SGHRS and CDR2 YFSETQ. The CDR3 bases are TGCGCCAGCAGCTTGGCCTGGACAAACAATGAGCAGTTCTTC. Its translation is CASSLAWTNNEQFF.

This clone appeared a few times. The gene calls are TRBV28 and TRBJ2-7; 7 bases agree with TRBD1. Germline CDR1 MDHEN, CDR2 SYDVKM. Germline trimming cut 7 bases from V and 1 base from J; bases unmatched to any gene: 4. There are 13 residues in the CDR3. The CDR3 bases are TGTGCCAGCACCTCGGGACAGTCCTACGAGCAGTACTTC. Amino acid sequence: CASTSGQSYEQYF.

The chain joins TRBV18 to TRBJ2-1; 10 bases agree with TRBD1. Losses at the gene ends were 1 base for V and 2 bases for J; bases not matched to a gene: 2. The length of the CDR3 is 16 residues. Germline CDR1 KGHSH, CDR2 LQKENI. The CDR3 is CASSPLGQGPYNEQFF. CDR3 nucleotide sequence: TGTGCCAGCTCACCACTGGGACAGGGGCCCTACAATGAGCAGTTCTTC. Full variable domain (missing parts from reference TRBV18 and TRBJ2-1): NAGVMQNPRHLVRRRGQEARLRCSPMKGHSHVYWYRQLPEEGLKFMVYLQKENIIDESGMPKERFSAEFPKEGPSILRIQQVVRGDSAAYFCASSPLGQGPYNEQFFGPGTRLTVL.

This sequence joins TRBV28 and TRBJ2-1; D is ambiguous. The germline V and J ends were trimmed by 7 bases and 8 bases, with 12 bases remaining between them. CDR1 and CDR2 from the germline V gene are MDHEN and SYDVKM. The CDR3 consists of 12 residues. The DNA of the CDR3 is TGTGCCAGCACCTCCAAGCGCGATGAGCAGTTCTTC. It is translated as CASTSKRDEQFF.

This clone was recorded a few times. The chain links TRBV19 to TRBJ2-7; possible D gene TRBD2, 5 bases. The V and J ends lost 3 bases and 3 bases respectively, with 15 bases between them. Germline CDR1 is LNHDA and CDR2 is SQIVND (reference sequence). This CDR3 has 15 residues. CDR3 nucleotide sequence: TGTGCCAGTAGTATTTCCCCAGCGGCAAGCTACGAGCAGTACTTC. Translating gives CASSISPAASYEQYF.

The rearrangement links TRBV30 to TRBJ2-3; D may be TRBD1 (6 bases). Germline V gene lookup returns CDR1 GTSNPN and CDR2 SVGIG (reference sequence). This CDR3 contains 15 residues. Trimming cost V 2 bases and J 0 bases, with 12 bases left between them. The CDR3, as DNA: TGTGCCTGGAGTCCTGGGGGCGCGAGCACAGATACGCAGTATTTT. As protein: CAWSPGGASTDTQYF.

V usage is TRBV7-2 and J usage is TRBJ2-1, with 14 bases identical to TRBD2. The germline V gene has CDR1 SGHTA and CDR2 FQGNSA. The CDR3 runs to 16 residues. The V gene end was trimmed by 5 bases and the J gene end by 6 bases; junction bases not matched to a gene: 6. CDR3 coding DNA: TGTGCCAGCAGCGTCGGGACTAGCGGGAGCCGCAATGAGCAGTTCTTC. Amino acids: CASSVGTSGSRNEQFF.

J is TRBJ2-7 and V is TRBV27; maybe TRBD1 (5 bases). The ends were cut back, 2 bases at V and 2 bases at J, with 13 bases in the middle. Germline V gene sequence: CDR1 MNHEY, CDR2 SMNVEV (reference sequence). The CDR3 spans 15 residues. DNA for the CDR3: TGTGCCAGCAGTTTAGGCAGGGAAGAAACCTACGAGCAGTACTTC. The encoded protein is CASSLGREETYEQYF.

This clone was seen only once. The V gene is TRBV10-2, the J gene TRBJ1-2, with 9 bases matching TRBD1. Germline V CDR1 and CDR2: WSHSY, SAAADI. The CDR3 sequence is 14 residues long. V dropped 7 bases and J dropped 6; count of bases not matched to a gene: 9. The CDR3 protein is CASTLGQGGNGYTF. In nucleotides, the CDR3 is TGCGCCAGCACCCTGGGACAGGGTGGAAATGGCTACACCTTC.

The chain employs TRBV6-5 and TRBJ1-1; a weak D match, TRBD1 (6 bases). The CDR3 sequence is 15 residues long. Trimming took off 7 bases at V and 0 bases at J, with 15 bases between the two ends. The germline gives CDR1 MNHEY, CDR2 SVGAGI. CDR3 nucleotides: TGTGCCAGCATCCCCCGGCAGGGGCTGAACACTGAAGCTTTCTTT. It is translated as CASIPRQGLNTEAFF.

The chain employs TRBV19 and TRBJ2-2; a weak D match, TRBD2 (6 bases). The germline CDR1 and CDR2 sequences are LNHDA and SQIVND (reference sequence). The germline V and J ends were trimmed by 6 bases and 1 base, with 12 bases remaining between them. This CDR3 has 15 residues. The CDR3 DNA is TGTGCCAGTAGATTAGTGGGGGGGAACACCGGGGAGCTGTTTTTT. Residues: CASRLVGGNTGELFF.

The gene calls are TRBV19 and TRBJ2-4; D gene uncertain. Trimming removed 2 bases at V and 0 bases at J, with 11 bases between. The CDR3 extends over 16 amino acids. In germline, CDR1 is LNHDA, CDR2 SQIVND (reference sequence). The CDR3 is CASSIQVSLAKNIQYF. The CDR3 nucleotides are TGTGCCAGTAGTATACAGGTTTCTCTAGCCAAAAACATTCAGTACTTC.

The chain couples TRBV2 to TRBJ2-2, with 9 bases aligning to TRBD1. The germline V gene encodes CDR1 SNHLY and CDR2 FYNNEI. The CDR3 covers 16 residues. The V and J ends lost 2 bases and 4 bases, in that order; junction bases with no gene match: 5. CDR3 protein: CASSEPRTGATGELFF. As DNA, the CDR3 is TGTGCCAGCAGTGAACCCCGGACAGGGGCCACCGGGGAGCTGTTTTTT.

The CDR3 DNA is TGTGCCAGTAGTAATACCGGGACAGGATTCTCTGGGGCCAACGTCCTGACTTTC. Encoded protein: CASSNTGTGFSGANVLTF. V gene TRBV19 combines with J gene TRBJ2-6, with 8 bases fitting TRBD1. Germline-derived CDR1 and CDR2 are LNHDA and SQIVND (reference sequence). The CDR3 loop spans 18 amino acids. The V gene end was trimmed by 4 bases and the J gene end by 0 bases; junction bases not matched to a gene: 8.

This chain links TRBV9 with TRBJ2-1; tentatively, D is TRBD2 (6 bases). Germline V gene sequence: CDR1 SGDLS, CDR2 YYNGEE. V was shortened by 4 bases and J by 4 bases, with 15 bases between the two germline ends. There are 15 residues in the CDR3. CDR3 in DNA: TGTGCCAGCAGCACCGAGGGACTGCCTTACAATGAGCAGTTCTTC. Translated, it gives CASSTEGLPYNEQFF.

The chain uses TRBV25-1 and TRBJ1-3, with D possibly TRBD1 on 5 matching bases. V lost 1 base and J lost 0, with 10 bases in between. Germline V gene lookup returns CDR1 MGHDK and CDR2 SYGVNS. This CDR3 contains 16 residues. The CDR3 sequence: CASSEWGSRSGNTIYF. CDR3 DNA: TGTGCCAGCAGTGAATGGGGCTCTCGCTCTGGAAACACCATATATTTT.

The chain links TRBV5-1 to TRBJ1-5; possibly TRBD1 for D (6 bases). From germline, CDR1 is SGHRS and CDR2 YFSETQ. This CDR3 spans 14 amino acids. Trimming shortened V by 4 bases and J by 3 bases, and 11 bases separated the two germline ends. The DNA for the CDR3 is TGCGCCAGCAGCCCTGGGACAAACAATCAGCCCCAGCATTTT. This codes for CASSPGTNNQPQHF.